This TCR beta chain was sequenced in a study of shared clonotypes between healthy human individuals. This CDR3 contains 15 residues. Germline CDR1 reads LGHNA; CDR2 reads YNFKEQ. V lost 3 bases to trimming and J lost 5 bases; unmatched junction nucleotides: 9. The assay was immunoSEQ multiplex PCR, and TCRdb's table has in-frame clones only and misses some. The data contain millions of clones, about 92% of them singletons. Sequences were obtained from naive CD4+ T cells sorted from blood. Stated subset: CD45RA+ positively selected. The chain employs TRBV4-2 and TRBJ2-7, with 8 bases matching TRBD2. The TCR sequence derives from a man aged 18 to 29 in good health. The CDR3 region is CASSHSRGGFDEQYF. Here the CDR3 DNA reads TGTGCCAGCAGCCACTCTCGCGGGGGGTTCGACGAGCAGTACTTC.